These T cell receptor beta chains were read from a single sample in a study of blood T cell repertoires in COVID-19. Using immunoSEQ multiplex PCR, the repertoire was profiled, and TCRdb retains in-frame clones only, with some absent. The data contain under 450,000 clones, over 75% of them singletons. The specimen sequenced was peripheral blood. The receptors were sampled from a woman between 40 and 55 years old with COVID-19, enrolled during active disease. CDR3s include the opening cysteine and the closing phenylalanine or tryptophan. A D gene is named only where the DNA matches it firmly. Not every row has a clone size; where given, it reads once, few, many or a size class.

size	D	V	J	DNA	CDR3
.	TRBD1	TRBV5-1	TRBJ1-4	TGCGCCAGCAGCCAACAGGGGTTGAATGAAAAACTGTTTTTT	CASSQQGLNEKLFF
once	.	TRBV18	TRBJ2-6	TGTGCCAGCTCACTGACTAGAAGGTCTTCTGGGGCCAACGTCCTGACTTTC	CASSLTRRSSGANVLTF
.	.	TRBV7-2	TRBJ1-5	TGTGCCAGCAGCTCTAATTGGCAGCCCCAGCATTTT	CASSSNWQPQHF
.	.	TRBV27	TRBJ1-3	TGTGCCAGCAGTGTGGACTCGGGCTGGAACACCATATATTTT	CASSVDSGWNTIYF
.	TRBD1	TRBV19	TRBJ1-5	TGTGCCAGTAGTATAGTGAACAGGGGACCACTTAATAGCAATCAGCCCCAGCATTTT	CASSIVNRGPLNSNQPQHF
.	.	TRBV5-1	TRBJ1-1	TGCGCCAGCAGCTCCCAATCTCCAAGGGAGGAAGCTTTCTTT	CASSSQSPREEAFF
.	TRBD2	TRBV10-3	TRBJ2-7	TGTGCCATCAGTGAGTTCGATAGCGGGAAGAGATCCTACGAGCAGTACTTC	CAISEFDSGKRSYEQYF
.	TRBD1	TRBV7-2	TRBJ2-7	TGTGCCAGCACCCTGGGGAGGACAGGGATCTCCTACGAGCAGTACTTC	CASTLGRTGISYEQYF
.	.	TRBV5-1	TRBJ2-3	TGCGCCAGCAGCTTAGCGGTTAGCACAGATACGCAGTATTTT	CASSLAVSTDTQYF
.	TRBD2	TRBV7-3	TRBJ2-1	TGTGCCAGCAGCTTAACAGCGGGAGGGTACAATGAGCAGTTCTTC	CASSLTAGGYNEQFF
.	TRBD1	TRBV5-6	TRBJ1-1	TGTGCCAGCTTACAGGGGGCAGGGACTGAAGCTTTCTTT	CASLQGAGTEAFF